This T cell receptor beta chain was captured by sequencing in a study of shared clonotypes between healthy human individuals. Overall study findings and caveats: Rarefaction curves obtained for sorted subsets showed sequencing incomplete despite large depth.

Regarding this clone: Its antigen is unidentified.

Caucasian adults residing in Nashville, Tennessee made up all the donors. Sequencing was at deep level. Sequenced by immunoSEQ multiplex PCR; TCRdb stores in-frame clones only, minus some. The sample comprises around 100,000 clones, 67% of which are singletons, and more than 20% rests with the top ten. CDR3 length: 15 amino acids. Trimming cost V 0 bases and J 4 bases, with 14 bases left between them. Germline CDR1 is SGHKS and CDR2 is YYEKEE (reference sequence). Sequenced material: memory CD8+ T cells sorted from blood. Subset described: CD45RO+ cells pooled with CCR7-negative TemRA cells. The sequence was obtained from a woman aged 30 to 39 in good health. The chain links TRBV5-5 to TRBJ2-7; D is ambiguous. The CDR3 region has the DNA TGTGCCAGCAGCTTGGGGACGGCCGGTTGGTACGAGCAGTACTTC. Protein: CASSLGTAGWYEQYF.